These 5 T cell receptor beta chains were all obtained from the same sample, sequenced in a study of a mutant IDH1 vaccine in newly diagnosed glioma. Described time point: baseline, week 1 (first vaccination visit). As for treatment: pre-vaccination baseline after standard-of-care therapy. TCRdb's table, derived via immunoSEQ multiplex PCR, lists solely in-frame clones and lacks some. The sample has nearly 50,000 clones; 70% to 90% are singletons. The material sequenced was PBMCs, taken from a glioma patient treated with radiotherapy, temozolomide or both. These receptors all come from a man in his forties with glioma.

This clone was detected a few times. The genes are TRBV2 and TRBJ1-5; D is possibly TRBD1 (5 bases). The germline V gene has CDR1 SNHLY and CDR2 FYNNEI. V lost 7 bases, J lost 2 bases, and 21 bases lay in between. The CDR3 extends over 17 amino acids. The CDR3 sequence is CASKGRLGLGGNQPQHF. In DNA, the CDR3 is TGTGCCAGCAAAGGACGACTGGGATTGGGGGGCAATCAGCCCCAGCATTTT.

The rearrangement links TRBV7-2 to TRBJ2-3, with TRBD2 identical over 10 bases. Germline trimming cut 5 bases from V and 6 bases from J; bases unmatched to any gene: 11. CDR3 length: 16 amino acids. Germline V lookup: CDR1 SGHTA, CDR2 FQGNSA. The DNA of the CDR3 is TGTGCCAGCAGCGGACAAACTAGCGGGACCCCGGATACGCAGTATTTT. The encoded protein is CASSGQTSGTPDTQYF.

The rearrangement joins TRBV9 to TRBJ2-2; TRBD1 matches at 9 bases. Germline lookup yields CDR1 SGDLS and CDR2 YYNGEE. Trimming cost V 4 bases and J 5 bases; bases outside gene matches: 3. The CDR3 totals 14 residues. The DNA of the CDR3 is TGTGCCAGCAGCTCACAGGGGGCGACCGGGGAGCTGTTTTTT. Amino acids: CASSSQGATGELFF.

The J gene is TRBJ2-4, the V gene TRBV27, with D maybe TRBD2 (6 bases). Trimming left V 5 bases short and J 7 bases short, with 15 bases between. Germline assignment: CDR1 MNHEY and CDR2 SMNVEV (reference sequence). This CDR3 comprises 14 residues. The CDR3 DNA follows: TGTGCCAGCAGTCCGTCGCGGGAAGGGAACATTCAGTACTTC. Translation: CASSPSREGNIQYF.

This chain connects TRBV2 to TRBJ1-5; 7 nucleotides align to TRBD1. The CDR3 has 17 residues. The germline CDR1 and CDR2 sequences are SNHLY and FYNNEI. The ends lost 6 bases at V and 3 bases at J; junction bases unmatched: 14. CDR3 amino acids: CASRLGRGRGDNQPQHF. The DNA for the CDR3 is TGTGCCAGCAGGTTAGGAAGGGGGCGAGGGGACAATCAGCCCCAGCATTTT.